This entry concerns a single TCR beta chain. This clone was seen just once. Its binding antigen is unknown. No base-level quality is on record; no much larger clone is a single base apart. High-throughput TCRbeta CDR3 sequencing of frozen genomic DNA was performed by immunoSEQ, including PCR amplification, mapping, bias correction and internal controls. From the authors' description of their analysis: Only productive rearrangements were retained, with each unique TCRbeta sequence defined by its CDR3 nucleotide sequence together with its V and J gene. For a sequence to be called donor-reactive, it needed a frequency of at least 0.01% and at least 5-fold expansion in CFSE-low cells compared with unstimulated pre-transplant cells. Per-subject minimum frequency thresholds, based on the lowest-template unstimulated sample, ensured at least 90% detection power. Repertoire turnover was measured by Jensen-Shannon divergence between the top 1000 TCRbeta sequences post- and pre-transplant. Two-sided Fisher's exact tests were used to test for changes in how often donor-reactive sequences were detected. In its TCRdb copy, this immuneACCESS table keeps in-frame sequences only and misses some clones. Where compared with another copy, unresolved V genes explain less than half of these, and the others have no known cause. V and J calls and clone size are copied from that table; D and trimming were computed from the DNA. The sample records around 76,000 clones, 75% to 85% of which are singletons. The ten biggest clones cover approximately 0.81% of the sample.

The germline V gene specifies MDHEN as CDR1 and SYDVKM as CDR2. Including cysteine and phenylalanine, the CDR3 has 16 amino acids. Of the read, only the CDR3 DNA is kept; its 48 bases are in frame from base 1. At the junction V is shortened by 5 bases and J by 3 bases, with 20 bases in between. This entry is derived from a study of T cell clones after liver transplantation (dated by TCRdb to 2018 to 2020). Regarding the research as a whole: Samples were obtained from ITN030ST, a randomized trial in which withdrawal of immunosuppression was attempted within 2 years of liver transplantation. After a pre-transplant mixed lymphocyte reaction, TCRbeta sequencing was used to pinpoint donor-reactive T cell clones, which were subsequently tracked in post-transplant blood. Third party-reactive TCRbeta sequences from pre-transplant MLRs were also identified as an antigen-independent comparator for donor-reactive sequences. Of the eight recipients, a few were HCV-positive, while the remaining recipients had been transplanted for non-autoimmune, non-viral indications. Subjects received no induction therapy and standard immunosuppression until randomization at 12-24 months post-transplant. Tolerance meant complete immunosuppression withdrawal for at least one year without liver enzymes rising beyond twice the upper limit of normal. Blood samples were collected pre-transplant, pre-randomization before withdrawal, and post-randomization after either complete withdrawal or failed withdrawal. The studied cohort comprised 8 liver transplant recipients, 3 classified as tolerant and 5 as non-tolerant. Beyond this particular receptor, the publication reports: Once repertoire turnover was taken into account, donor-reactive detection showed a significant reduction for CD4 in 7 of 8 subjects and for CD8 in 8 of 8. Without allograft tissue specimens, donor-reactive T cells may have migrated into the graft rather than being deleted. Low numbers of available donor cells limited the measurable donor-reactive repertoire in a couple of subjects. A greater decline was seen for donor-reactive sequences than for third party-reactive sequences, suggesting partial antigen-specific deletion unrelated to withdrawal success. The conclusions were preliminary, being limited by small, heterogeneous patient numbers and by non-standardized post-transplant time points. In most of the 8 subjects, circulating donor-reactive CD4 TCRbeta sequences decreased significantly after transplant, regardless of tolerance or HCV status.

Unstimulated PBMCs, after thawing, were stained for CD3, CD4 and CD8 and then FACS-sorted into CD3+CD4+ and CD3+CD8+ populations. All 8 studied subjects were randomized to withdrawal of immunosuppression. Genomic DNA was isolated with the Qiagen DNeasy Blood and Tissue Kit. The origin of this receptor is a human patient who received a liver transplant. The graft donor may be the source of some T cells after a transplant. The chain couples TRBV28 to TRBJ2-7; the D gene is perhaps TRBD1, from 5 matching bases. The material sequenced was CD4+ T cells from blood, taken 12 months after liver transplant. The DNA sequence is given as TGTGCCAGCAGTCCACAGGACGGATTTCGCTACTACGAGCAGTACTTC. Its protein product is CASSPQDGFRYYEQYF. The full variable domain, completed from the reference TRBV28 and TRBJ2-7 proteins outside the CDR3, reads DVKVTQSSRYLVKRTGEKVFLECVQDMDHENMFWYRQDPGLGLRLIYFSYDVKMKEKGDIPEGYSVSREKKERFSLILESASTNQTSMYLCASSPQDGFRYYEQYFGPGTRLTVT.